The 30 T cell receptor beta chains listed next were all sequenced from one sample in a study of blood T cell repertoires in COVID-19. This table comes from immunoSEQ multiplex PCR, and its TCRdb copy is limited to in-frame clones, with some not included. Among around 230,000 clones listed, 82% were seen once. The specimen sequenced was peripheral blood. Receptor source: a woman aged 55-70 years with active or convalescent COVID-19.

The rearrangement joins TRBV11-2 to TRBJ1-1, with D perhaps matching TRBD1 (6 bases). Deletions cut 0 bases from V and 3 bases from J, with 11 bases between. Germline CDR1 reads SGHAT; CDR2 reads FQNNGV. The CDR3 length is 15 residues. The CDR3 loop reads CASSLDQGRDTEAFF. CDR3 coding DNA: TGTGCCAGCAGCTTAGATCAGGGGAGGGACACTGAAGCTTTCTTT. Combining the CDR3 with reference TRBV11-2 and TRBJ1-1 gives the whole variable domain EAGVAQSPRYKIIEKRQSVAFWCNPISGHATLYWYQQILGQGPKLLIQFQNNGVVDDSQLPKDRFSAERLKGVDSTLKIQPAKLEDSAVYLCASSLDQGRDTEAFFGQGTRLTVV.

The chain has TRBV7-9 and TRBJ2-3; 14 nucleotides agree with TRBD2. V trimming: 3 bases; J trimming: 4 bases; junction bases outside the gene matches: 3. Germline V gene data show CDR1 as SEHNR and CDR2 as FQNEAQ (reference sequence). This CDR3 region has 16 residues. DNA for the CDR3: TGTGCCAGCAGCTTGGGACTAGCGGGGGCCCCAGATACGCAGTATTTT. Translating gives CASSLGLAGAPDTQYF.

The chain joins TRBV3-1 (or the pseudogene TRBV3-2) to TRBJ2-2, with 12 nucleotides matching TRBD2. The V gene's germline CDR1 is LGHDT and CDR2 YNNKEL (reference sequence). The CDR3 spans 15 residues. With 6 bases clipped from V and 8 bases from J, the junction kept 7 bases outside the gene matches. CDR3 nucleotide sequence: TGTGCCAGCAGTTCTAGCGGGGGGGCCCCGGGGGAGCTGTTTTTT. Translation: CASSSSGGAPGELFF.

The J gene is TRBJ1-2, the V gene TRBV6-5, with 10 nucleotides matching TRBD1. CDR3 length equals 15 residues. Losses at the gene ends were 6 bases for V and 8 bases for J; bases not matched to a gene: 12. The V gene's germline CDR1 is MNHEY and CDR2 SVGAGI. The CDR3 DNA is TGTGCCAGCAGCTTACCCTCCGGGACAGGGGCGGGCTACACCTTC. It encodes CASSLPSGTGAGYTF.

Concerning this clone: Other DNA sequences within the sample encode an identical CDR3. J is TRBJ2-3 and V is TRBV5-1; D ambiguous. The germline CDR1 and CDR2 sequences are SGHRS and YFSETQ. V lost 0 bases and J 1 base, leaving 3 bases between the germline ends. This CDR3 spans 13 amino acids. The DNA for the CDR3 is TGCGCCAGCAGCTTGGCAGGCACAGATACGCAGTATTTT. Translated, it gives CASSLAGTDTQYF.

The chain recombines TRBV5-5 with TRBJ2-2; 8 nucleotides agree with TRBD1. V shed 3 bases and J 0 bases; nucleotides not matched to a gene: 4. CDR3 length: 16 residues. In germline, CDR1 is SGHKS, CDR2 YYEKEE (reference sequence). The CDR3: CASSWRTGTNTGELFF. For the CDR3, the DNA is TGTGCCAGCAGCTGGAGGACAGGGACGAACACCGGGGAGCTGTTTTTT.

The chain employs TRBV28 and TRBJ2-5; D may be TRBD1 (5 bases). Trimming pared 3 bases from V and 5 bases from J, leaving 13 bases between. This CDR3 comprises 14 residues. Germline CDR1 MDHEN, CDR2 SYDVKM. CDR3 DNA: TGTGCCAGCAGTTTGGGCCGGACAACCGAGACCCAGTACTTC. Translating gives CASSLGRTTETQYF.

The V gene is TRBV6-2 or TRBV6-3, the J gene TRBJ2-7; perhaps TRBD1 as D (5 bases). V lost 6 bases to trimming and J lost 3 bases, with 12 bases between them. Germline V gene sequence: CDR1 MNHEY, CDR2 SVGEGT. This CDR3 has 13 amino acids. This CDR3 reads CASSARVHYEQYF. CDR3 bases: TGTGCCAGCAGCGCCAGGGTCCACTACGAGCAGTACTTC.

In its sample, this clone was seen once. This rearrangement joins TRBV6-4 to TRBJ1-2; 9 bases are shared with TRBD1. Unmatched junction bases numbered 9, after V lost 6 bases and J lost 4 bases. Germline assignment: CDR1 MRHNA and CDR2 SNTAGT. The CDR3 is 15 amino acids. The CDR3 sequence: CASSSGGTGSYGYTF. Written as DNA, the CDR3 is TGTGCCAGCAGCTCCGGCGGGACAGGGAGCTATGGCTACACCTTC.

This sequence joins TRBV12-5 and TRBJ1-6; D perhaps matches TRBD1 (6 bases). V dropped 5 bases and J dropped 7 bases, with 12 bases sitting between them. The germline gives CDR1 LGHNT, CDR2 FRNRAP. This CDR3 is 14 amino acids long. Here the CDR3 reads CASGNRELNSPLHF. Here the CDR3 DNA reads TGTGCTAGTGGTAACAGGGAGCTCAATTCACCCCTCCACTTT.

This clone was detected a few times. The genes are TRBV5-8 and TRBJ1-6, with D tentatively TRBD1 (5 bases). Germline V gives CDR1 SGHTS, CDR2 YDEGEE. The CDR3 length is 14 residues. V was pared by 4 bases and J by 7 bases, with 12 bases between. The CDR3 loop reads CASSGGFRNSPLHF. The CDR3 DNA reads TGTGCCAGCAGCGGGGGGTTTCGGAATTCACCCCTCCACTTT.

The chain is built from TRBV6-5 and TRBJ1-1; no definite D call. The CDR3 runs 12 residues. Germline V gene lookup returns CDR1 MNHEY and CDR2 SVGAGI. The V end was cut by 2 bases, the J end by 1 base, with 2 bases between. CDR3 sequence: CASSYRNTEAFF. Written as DNA, the CDR3 is TGTGCCAGCAGTTACCGGAACACTGAAGCTTTCTTT.

This clone was picked up a small number of times. J is TRBJ1-2 and V is TRBV6-1, with 9 bases matching TRBD1. This CDR3 is 16 amino acids long. V gave up 2 bases and J gave up 6 bases; unmatched junction bases: 10. CDR1 and CDR2 (germline): MNHNS, SASEGT. CDR3 sequence reads: CASSEFRTGASHGYTF. CDR3 nucleotides: TGTGCCAGCAGTGAATTCAGGACAGGGGCCTCCCATGGCTACACCTTC.

The DNA for the CDR3 is TGCGCCAGCAGCCCCCCGGGGACAGCAAGTTACAATGAGCAGTTCTTC. Amino acids: CASSPPGTASYNEQFF. This chain connects TRBV4-1 to TRBJ2-1; the match to TRBD1 covers 7 bases. Germline V gene sequence: CDR1 MGHRA, CDR2 YSYEKL. The CDR3 sequence is 16 residues long. V gave up 4 bases and J gave up 4 bases; unmatched junction bases: 10.

V and J are TRBV14 and TRBJ1-2, with no clear D. The V end lost 3 bases, the J end lost 3 bases, and 23 bases lay between the germline ends. The CDR3 contains 18 residues. The germline gives CDR1 SGHDN, CDR2 FVKESK. CDR3 DNA sequence: TGTGCCAGCAGCCACCGCCGCAGGTCAGGCCGATCCGACTATGGCTACACCTTC. It encodes CASSHRRRSGRSDYGYTF.

This clone showed up just once. The chain has TRBV18 and TRBJ1-2; 9 nucleotides agree with TRBD1. The CDR3 spans 14 residues. From germline, CDR1 is KGHSH and CDR2 LQKENI. Losses at the gene ends were 3 bases for V and 8 bases for J; bases not matched to a gene: 7. The CDR3 region is CASSPGQGREGYTF. DNA of the CDR3: TGTGCCAGCTCACCGGGACAGGGACGGGAAGGCTACACCTTC.

The J gene is TRBJ1-2, the V gene TRBV20-1, with 12 nucleotides matching TRBD1. This CDR3 is 14 amino acids long. J was trimmed by 6 bases and V by 3 bases; bases with no gene match: 5. Germline loops: CDR1 DFQATT, CDR2 SNEGSKA (reference sequence). CDR3 sequence: CSASTGTGGNGYTF. The CDR3 nucleotides are TGCAGTGCTAGTACCGGGACAGGGGGCAATGGCTACACCTTC.

CDR3 in amino acids: CAKRAGDSNQPQHF. CDR3 bases: TGTGCCAAGAGAGCAGGGGATAGCAATCAGCCCCAGCATTTT. The J gene is TRBJ1-5, the V gene TRBV21-1; the DNA was not compared with TRBD1, the D call given in the table. TRBV21-1 is tagged as a pseudogene. This CDR3 spans 14 amino acids.

In this sample, this clone turned up once. The CDR3 is CASSLEGRGGTDTQYF. The CDR3 bases are TGTGCCAGCAGCTTAGAAGGACGGGGGGGCACAGATACGCAGTATTTT. V and J are TRBV7-2 and TRBJ2-3; TRBD2 matches 7 bases. CDR1 and CDR2 (germline): SGHTA, FQGNSA. The CDR3 extends over 16 amino acids. With 1 base clipped from V and 1 base from J, the junction kept 5 bases outside the gene matches.

V gene TRBV9 combines with J gene TRBJ2-1; tentative D call: TRBD2 (6 bases). The germline V gene has CDR1 SGDLS and CDR2 YYNGEE. The length of the CDR3 is 15 residues. V lost 3 bases and J lost 4, with 14 bases in between. The CDR3 loop is CASSARTGTYNEQFF. The CDR3 bases are TGTGCCAGCAGCGCCAGAACCGGGACTTACAATGAGCAGTTCTTC.

The chain carries TRBV5-1 and TRBJ2-3; D is possibly TRBD2 (6 bases). The CDR3 sequence is 15 residues long. Between the trimmed V and J ends, which lost 3 bases and 2 bases, there was a span of 13 bases. The germline gives CDR1 SGHRS, CDR2 YFSETQ. The CDR3 nucleotides read TGCGCCAGCAGCTCTGGAGGGCACCTCACAGATACGCAGTATTTT. Translated: CASSSGGHLTDTQYF.

The J gene is TRBJ2-7, the V gene TRBV12-3 or TRBV12-4; 7 positions agree with TRBD1. The CDR3 is 13 residues long. V lost 3 bases, J lost 5 bases, and 4 bases stayed unmatched. The CDR3 loop is CASSFQGVDEQYF. CDR3 in DNA: TGTGCCAGCAGTTTTCAGGGGGTGGACGAGCAGTACTTC.

This chain links TRBV5-1 with TRBJ2-2, with TRBD1 matching over 7 bases. V shed 1 base, J shed 3 bases, and the junction held 3 bases outside the gene matches. The V gene's germline CDR1 is SGHRS and CDR2 YFSETQ. This CDR3 is built from 15 residues. The CDR3 DNA reads as TGCGCCAGCAGCTTGACGACAGGGCACACCGGGGAGCTGTTTTTT. Amino acid sequence: CASSLTTGHTGELFF.

This chain links TRBV12-3 or TRBV12-4 with TRBJ2-7; 9 positions agree with TRBD1. The length of the CDR3 is 13 residues. Trimming removed 5 bases from V and 2 bases from J; junction bases left unmatched: 1. The CDR3 reads CASSRTGAYEQYF. The CDR3 DNA is TGTGCCAGCAGTCGGACAGGGGCCTACGAGCAGTACTTC.

The chain employs TRBV3-1 (or the pseudogene TRBV3-2) and TRBJ2-5, with 8 nucleotides matching TRBD1. Germline CDR1 and CDR2: LGHDT and YNNKEL (reference sequence). There are 15 residues in the CDR3. V trimming: 4 bases; J trimming: 4 bases; junction bases outside the gene matches: 8. CDR3 protein: CASSPRQGRRETQYF. The DNA for the CDR3 is TGTGCCAGCAGCCCACGACAGGGGCGGAGAGAGACCCAGTACTTC.

The genes are TRBV5-3 and TRBJ2-1, with D perhaps matching TRBD2 (5 bases). TRBV5-3 qualifies as an ORF whose function is uncertain. This CDR3 is 16 amino acids long. V shed 4 bases and J shed 7 bases, with 21 bases lying between them. CDR3 in amino acids: CARSRLAGPRVNEQFF. For the CDR3, the DNA is TGTGCCAGAAGCCGGCTAGCCGGGCCCCGGGTGAATGAGCAGTTCTTC.

J is TRBJ2-3 and V is TRBV5-6; 7 positions match TRBD2. From germline, CDR1 is SGHDT and CDR2 YYEEEE. This CDR3 has 15 amino acids. V was pared by 3 bases and J by 2 bases, with 6 bases of the junction left unmatched. The CDR3 sequence is CASSSVGGYTDTQYF. The CDR3 nucleotides read TGTGCCAGCAGCTCGGTGGGGGGGTACACAGATACGCAGTATTTT.

V gene TRBV6-1 combines with J gene TRBJ1-2; D uncertain. Germline loops: CDR1 MNHNS, CDR2 SASEGT. CDR3 length equals 12 residues. With 1 base removed from V and 13 bases from J, the gap between germline ends came to 13 bases. The CDR3 is CASSEGRQAGTF. Here the CDR3 DNA reads TGTGCCAGCAGTGAAGGGAGGCAGGCCGGCACCTTC.

The gene calls are TRBV18 and TRBJ1-2; possible D gene TRBD1, 5 bases. Trimming pared 2 bases from V and 6 bases from J, leaving 7 bases between. Per germline, CDR1 KGHSH and CDR2 LQKENI. The CDR3 has 12 residues. CDR3 coding DNA: TGTGCCAGCTCACCATCCAGGGATGGCTACACCTTC. Translated, it gives CASSPSRDGYTF.

The chain links TRBV18 to TRBJ2-3; tentative D call: TRBD2 (5 bases). Germline V lookup: CDR1 KGHSH, CDR2 LQKENI. The CDR3 has 15 residues. The V end lost 6 bases, the J end lost 2 bases, and 15 bases lay between the germline ends. The CDR3 region is CASSREGDPTDTQYF. The CDR3 DNA sequence: TGTGCCAGCTCGAGGGAAGGAGACCCCACAGATACGCAGTATTTT.